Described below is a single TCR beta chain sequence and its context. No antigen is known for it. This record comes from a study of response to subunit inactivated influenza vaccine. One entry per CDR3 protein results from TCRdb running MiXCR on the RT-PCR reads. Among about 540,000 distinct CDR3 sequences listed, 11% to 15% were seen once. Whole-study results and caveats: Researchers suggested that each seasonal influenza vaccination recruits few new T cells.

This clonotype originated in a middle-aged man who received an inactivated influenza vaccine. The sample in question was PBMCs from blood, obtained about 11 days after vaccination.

In nucleotides, the CDR3 is TGTGCCAGCAATCCGGGGGGGTCTAGCTCCTACAATGAGCAGTTCTTC. It encodes CASNPGGSSSYNEQFF. The chain employs TRBV12-3 or TRBV12-4 and TRBJ2-1; TRBD2 aligns across 8 bases. The CDR3 is made up of 16 amino acids. The trim removed 7 bases at V and 0 bases at J, leaving 8 bases unmatched.